A single sample is the source of the 2 T cell receptor beta chains below, sequenced in a study of patients and donors after allogeneic stem cell transplantation (dated by TCRdb to between 2020 and 2021). Preparation of the library involved RT-PCR. Sequencing relied on a NextSeq 550. In-frame beta chains were kept once TCRdb had trimmed the public reads at Q25 with fastp and called clones with MiXCR. CDR3 protein duplicates are merged, each entry listing the most common genes and DNA. This sample is represented by some 880,000 distinct CDR3 sequences; around 17% of them were singletons. 5.5% to 6.5% of the sample comes from the top ten. The material sequenced was blood, either unsorted or a sorted T cell fraction (not recorded which). The origin of the receptors is a human donor who was either an allogeneic HSCT recipient or a stem cell or donor lymphocyte infusion donor (not recorded which). It is not recorded whose cells these are; they may come from a transplant donor.

The chain couples TRBV5-1 to TRBJ2-5; tentative D call: TRBD2 (5 bases). This CDR3 region has 14 residues. Germline V gene data show CDR1 as SGHRS and CDR2 as YFSETQ. V dropped 2 bases and J dropped 4 bases, with 12 bases sitting between them. The CDR3 loop is CASSLGGLAETQYF. The CDR3 coding sequence is TGCGCCAGCAGCTTAGGCGGGCTAGCAGAGACCCAGTACTTC.

This sequence joins TRBV12-3 or TRBV12-4 and TRBJ2-2, with D unresolved. Deletions cut 3 bases from V and 0 bases from J, with 11 bases between. The CDR3 is made up of 16 amino acids. The CDR3 loop is CASSFFSSTNTGELFF. As DNA, the CDR3 is TGTGCCAGCAGTTTCTTCAGTTCAACGAACACCGGGGAGCTGTTTTTT.